The 22 T cell receptor beta chains presented below share a single source sample, sequenced in a study of shared clonotypes between healthy human individuals. Libraries were prepared by immunoSEQ multiplex PCR; TCRdb keeps only in-frame clonotypes and omits some of them. This sample yields about 680,000 clones, of which about three quarters are seen a single time; under 2% belongs to the top ten. Sequencing input: memory CD4+ T cells sorted from blood. Subset in this sample: CD45RA-negative fraction. These receptors all stem from a woman aged 25-40 years in good health.

The rearrangement uses TRBV19 and TRBJ2-1; maybe TRBD2 (6 bases). The CDR3 extends over 18 amino acids. V was pared by 3 bases and J by 1 base, with 19 bases between. CDR1 and CDR2 from the germline V gene are LNHDA and SQIVND (reference sequence). The CDR3 spells CASSIGEWGVGSYNEQFF. CDR3 sequence (DNA): TGTGCCAGTAGTATTGGAGAATGGGGGGTCGGGTCCTACAATGAGCAGTTCTTC.

The chain joins TRBV10-1 to TRBJ2-1; D might be TRBD2 (6 bases). V lost 0 bases to trimming and J lost 0 bases, with 6 bases between them. CDR3 length equals 15 residues. In germline, CDR1 is WNHNN, CDR2 SYGVQD (reference sequence). The DNA of the CDR3 is TGCGCCAGCAGTGAGTCCGGGGGCTCCTACAATGAGCAGTTCTTC. Encoded protein: CASSESGGSYNEQFF.

The chain links TRBV10-3 to TRBJ2-1; D is unresolved. This CDR3 is 16 amino acids long. With 0 bases removed from V and 9 bases from J, the gap between germline ends came to 18 bases. Germline loops: CDR1 ENHRY, CDR2 SYGVKD. For the CDR3, the DNA is TGTGCCATCAGTGAGTCGATAGGACGGGCTTTGGGTGAGCAGTTCTTC. It translates to CAISESIGRALGEQFF.

The CDR3 coding sequence is TGTGCCAGCAGCTCACGGACAGGGTCAGATACGCAGTATTTT. It specifies CASSSRTGSDTQYF. This chain connects TRBV5-8 to TRBJ2-3; 8 nucleotides agree with TRBD1. Germline V CDR1 and CDR2: SGHTS, YDEGEE. The CDR3 has 14 amino acids. With 3 bases clipped from V and 4 bases from J, the junction kept 4 bases outside the gene matches. Based on the CDR3 plus reference TRBV5-8 and TRBJ2-3, the full variable domain is EAGVTQSPTHLIKTRGQQATLRCSPISGHTSVYWYQQALGLGLQFLLWYDEGEERNRGNFPPRFSGRQFPNYSSELNVNALELEDSALYLCASSSRTGSDTQYFGPGTRLTVL.

V gene TRBV19 combines with J gene TRBJ2-3; 13 nucleotides agree with TRBD2. Per germline, CDR1 LNHDA and CDR2 SQIVND (reference sequence). V shed 9 bases, J shed 4 bases, and the junction held 7 bases outside the gene matches. CDR3 length: 15 amino acids. This CDR3 is CASSSTSGRADTQYF. Here the CDR3 DNA reads TGTGCCAGCTCCTCTACTAGCGGGAGGGCAGATACGCAGTATTTT.

V gene TRBV30 combines with J gene TRBJ1-2; 8 bases fit TRBD1. With 4 bases clipped from V and 6 bases from J, the junction kept 4 bases outside the gene matches. Germline V lookup: CDR1 GTSNPN, CDR2 SVGIG (reference sequence). The CDR3 has 12 residues. CDR3 DNA sequence: TGTGCCTGGACCAGGGGGCGGGATGGCTACACCTTC. Protein: CAWTRGRDGYTF.

The rearrangement links TRBV6-5 to TRBJ2-5; D is perhaps TRBD1 (5 bases). The V gene's germline CDR1 is MNHEY and CDR2 SVGAGI. V was trimmed by 0 bases and J by 5 bases, leaving 10 bases between them. The CDR3 extends over 14 amino acids. The CDR3 sequence is CASSYSGQVETQYF. The CDR3 DNA reads as TGTGCCAGCAGTTACTCGGGGCAGGTTGAGACCCAGTACTTC.

The V and J genes are TRBV19 and TRBJ1-5; a weak D match, TRBD1 (5 bases). Trimming left V 4 bases short and J 6 bases short, with 16 bases between. Germline values: CDR1 LNHDA, CDR2 SQIVND (reference sequence). The CDR3 has 15 amino acids. The CDR3 DNA sequence: TGTGCCAGTAGTACCCGACAGTTGGAAACTCAGCCCCAGCATTTT. It is translated as CASSTRQLETQPQHF.

This chain joins TRBV4-2 and TRBJ2-1; TRBD1 is a possible D gene (5 bases). Between the trimmed V and J ends, which lost 5 bases and 0 bases, there was a span of 8 bases. The germline V gene has CDR1 LGHNA and CDR2 YNFKEQ. This CDR3 region has 14 residues. In nucleotides, the CDR3 is TGTGCCAGCAGCTTCAGGGACTCCTACAATGAGCAGTTCTTC. This codes for CASSFRDSYNEQFF.

This clone was counted a few times. The chain couples TRBV29-1 to TRBJ2-5; D is unresolved. There are 12 residues in the CDR3. CDR1 SQVTM and CDR2 ANQGSEA come from the germline V gene. With 2 bases removed from V and 5 bases from J, the gap between germline ends came to 9 bases. CDR3 coding DNA: TGCAGCGTTGAAAAGGGTGGGGAGACCCAGTACTTC. It encodes CSVEKGGETQYF.

This clone has only a few counts. J is TRBJ2-1 and V is TRBV5-6; 10 nucleotides agree with TRBD1. J gave up 8 bases and V 2 bases, and 13 bases lay outside the gene matches. Germline V gene lookup returns CDR1 SGHDT and CDR2 YYEEEE. This CDR3 contains 17 residues. This chain's CDR3 is CASSFRNRDRGYDEQFF. Here the CDR3 DNA reads TGTGCCAGCAGCTTCCGGAACCGGGACAGGGGTTACGATGAGCAGTTCTTC.

The genes are TRBV6-5 and TRBJ2-7; 10 nucleotides line up with TRBD2. This CDR3 comprises 15 residues. The trim removed 2 bases at V and 3 bases at J, leaving 4 bases unmatched. Germline V gene lookup returns CDR1 MNHEY and CDR2 SVGAGI. CDR3 amino acids: CASSYTLAGSYEQYF. CDR3 DNA sequence: TGTGCCAGCAGTTACACACTAGCGGGGAGCTACGAGCAGTACTTC.

The genes are TRBV5-6 and TRBJ1-2; no reliable D call. The V gene's germline CDR1 is SGHDT and CDR2 YYEEEE. The V and J ends lost 0 bases and 8 bases respectively, with 11 bases between them. The CDR3 contains 13 residues. This CDR3 reads CASSLASVGGYTF. The CDR3 DNA reads TGTGCCAGCAGCTTGGCCTCGGTTGGCGGCTACACCTTC. The entire variable domain, with the rest obtained from reference TRBV5-6 and TRBJ1-2, is as follows: DAGVTQSPTHLIKTRGQQVTLRCSPKSGHDTVSWYQQALGQGPQFIFQYYEEEERQRGNFPDRFSGHQFPNYSSELNVNALLLGDSALYLCASSLASVGGYTFGSGTRLTVV.

V gene TRBV5-5 combines with J gene TRBJ2-1; possibly TRBD2 for D (5 bases). Trimming removed 4 bases at V and 6 bases at J, with 17 bases between. CDR1 SGHKS and CDR2 YYEKEE come from the germline V gene (reference sequence). The CDR3 is 15 residues long. In DNA, the CDR3 is TGTGCCAGCAGCACCGGTCCGGAGGCGGCCAATGAGCAGTTCTTC. Translating it yields CASSTGPEAANEQFF.

The chain has TRBV7-6 and TRBJ2-3; 12 nucleotides agree with TRBD2. The CDR3 spans 17 residues. The V and J ends lost 4 bases and 6 bases, in that order; junction bases with no gene match: 11. The germline CDR1 and CDR2 sequences are SGHVS and FNYEAQ. CDR3 in amino acids: CASSSPLAGGPGDTQYF. CDR3 nucleotides: TGTGCCAGCAGCTCACCGCTAGCGGGAGGGCCAGGGGATACGCAGTATTTT.

This clone showed up just a few times. This sequence joins TRBV19 and TRBJ1-2; no firm D call. V gave up 3 bases and J gave up 5 bases, with 22 bases separating them. Germline V CDR1 and CDR2: LNHDA, SQIVND (reference sequence). CDR3 length: 17 residues. The CDR3 coding sequence is TGTGCCAGTAGTATCTTTGGGGTAGTTGGGGTCGGATATGGCTACACCTTC. Encoded protein: CASSIFGVVGVGYGYTF.

This chain joins TRBV11-3 and TRBJ2-7, with D perhaps assigned TRBD1 or TRBD2 (5 bases each). The ends were cut back, 8 bases at V and 7 bases at J, with 18 bases in the middle. CDR3 size: 13 residues. Germline CDR1 SGHNT, CDR2 YENEEA. The CDR3 region is CASSAGTLREQYF. CDR3 sequence (DNA): TGTGCCAGCTCAGCCGGGACCCTGAGGGAGCAGTACTTC.

V and J are TRBV11-2 and TRBJ2-2, with D possibly called TRBD1 or TRBD2 (7 bases each). Trimming stripped 5 bases from V and 4 bases from J, with 20 bases between. Germline lookup yields CDR1 SGHAT and CDR2 FQNNGV. CDR3 length: 17 amino acids. The CDR3 DNA reads as TGTGCCAGCAGCACCCTTTGGGGGAGGGGGCCCACCGGGGAGCTGTTTTTT. Protein sequence: CASSTLWGRGPTGELFF.

This chain connects TRBV5-1 to TRBJ2-2; 9 positions match TRBD2. There are 16 residues in the CDR3. The V gene's germline CDR1 is SGHRS and CDR2 YFSETQ. The V and J ends lost 6 bases and 6 bases, in that order; junction bases with no gene match: 12. CDR3 nucleotide sequence: TGCGCCAGCACGGGGTTAGCGGGAGACGGGTCCGGGGAGCTGTTTTTT. Protein sequence: CASTGLAGDGSGELFF.

The chain uses TRBV5-1 and TRBJ2-6, with D maybe TRBD2 (6 bases). The germline gives CDR1 SGHRS, CDR2 YFSETQ. Trimming cost V 4 bases and J 0 bases, with 8 bases left between them. The CDR3 spans 15 residues. DNA for the CDR3: TGCGCCAGCAGCGTCGGGAGCTCTGGGGCCAACGTCCTGACTTTC. Its protein product is CASSVGSSGANVLTF.

The genes are TRBV27 and TRBJ2-7; D is undetermined. V lost 6 bases and J lost 2, with 14 bases in between. The germline gives CDR1 MNHEY, CDR2 SMNVEV (reference sequence). This CDR3 contains 14 residues. CDR3 amino acids: CASSPDPAAYEQYF. The CDR3 DNA reads TGTGCCAGCAGCCCTGACCCCGCCGCCTACGAGCAGTACTTC.

This rearrangement joins TRBV6-6 to TRBJ1-1, with TRBD1 identical over 7 bases. V shed 4 bases and J 4 bases; nucleotides not matched to a gene: 9. The CDR3 length is 15 residues. Germline V gene lookup returns CDR1 MNHNY and CDR2 SVGAGI (reference sequence). This CDR3 is CASSSARGRTTEAFF. As DNA, the CDR3 is TGTGCCAGCAGTTCCGCCAGGGGGAGGACCACTGAAGCTTTCTTT.